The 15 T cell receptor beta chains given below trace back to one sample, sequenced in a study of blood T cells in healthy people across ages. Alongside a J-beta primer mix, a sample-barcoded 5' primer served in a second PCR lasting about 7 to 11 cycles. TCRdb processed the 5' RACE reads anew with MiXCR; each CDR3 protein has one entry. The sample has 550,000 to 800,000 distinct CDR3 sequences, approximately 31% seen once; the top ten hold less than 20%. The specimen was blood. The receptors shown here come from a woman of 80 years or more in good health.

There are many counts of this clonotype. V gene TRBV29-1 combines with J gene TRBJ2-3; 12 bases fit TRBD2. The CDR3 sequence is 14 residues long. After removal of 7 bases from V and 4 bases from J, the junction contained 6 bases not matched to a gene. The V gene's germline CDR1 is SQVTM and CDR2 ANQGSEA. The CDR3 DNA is TGCAGCGGATCTAGCGGGGGGGCAGCAGATACGCAGTATTTT. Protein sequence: CSGSSGGAADTQYF.

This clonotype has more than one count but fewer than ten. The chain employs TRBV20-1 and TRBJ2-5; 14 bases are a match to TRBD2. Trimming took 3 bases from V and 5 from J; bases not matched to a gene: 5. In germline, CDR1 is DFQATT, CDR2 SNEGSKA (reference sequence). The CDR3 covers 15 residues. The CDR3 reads CSARKTSGRGETQYF. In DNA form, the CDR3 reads TGCAGTGCTAGGAAGACTAGCGGGAGGGGTGAGACCCAGTACTTC.

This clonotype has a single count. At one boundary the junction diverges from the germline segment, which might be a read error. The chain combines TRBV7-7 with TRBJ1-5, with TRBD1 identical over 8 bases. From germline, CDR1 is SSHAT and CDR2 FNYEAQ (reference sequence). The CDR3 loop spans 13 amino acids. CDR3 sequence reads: CASSPGQGQPQHF. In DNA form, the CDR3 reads TGTGCTAGCAGTCCCGGACAGGGTCAGCCCCAGCATTTT.

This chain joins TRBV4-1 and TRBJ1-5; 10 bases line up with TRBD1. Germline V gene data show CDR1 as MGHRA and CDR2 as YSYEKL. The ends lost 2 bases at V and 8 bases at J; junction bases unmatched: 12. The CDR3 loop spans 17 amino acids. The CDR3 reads CASSQFPGQGTLEPQHF. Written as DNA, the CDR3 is TGCGCCAGCAGCCAATTTCCGGGACAGGGGACTCTGGAGCCCCAGCATTTT.

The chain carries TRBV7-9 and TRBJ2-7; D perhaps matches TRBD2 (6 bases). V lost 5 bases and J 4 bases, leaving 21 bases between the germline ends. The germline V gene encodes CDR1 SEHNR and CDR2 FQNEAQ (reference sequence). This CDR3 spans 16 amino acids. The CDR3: CASSAGGTGTLYEQYF. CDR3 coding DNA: TGTGCCAGCAGCGCCGGAGGGACGGGCACTTTATACGAGCAGTACTTC.

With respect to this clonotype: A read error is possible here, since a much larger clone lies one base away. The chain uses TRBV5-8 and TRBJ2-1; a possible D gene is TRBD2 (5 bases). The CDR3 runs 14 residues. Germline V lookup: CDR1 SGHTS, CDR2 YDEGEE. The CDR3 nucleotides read TGTACCAGCAGCTCCGGGATCTCCTACAATGAGCAGTTCTTC. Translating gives CTSSSGISYNEQFF.

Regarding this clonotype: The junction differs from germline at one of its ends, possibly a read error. DNA for the CDR3: TGTGCCAACAGCTTAGGATGGACAGGGCGCTCCGAGCAGTACTTC. Its translation: CANSLGWTGRSEQYF. This sequence joins TRBV13 and TRBJ2-7; 8 bases match TRBD1. The length of the CDR3 is 15 residues. Germline V lookup: CDR1 PRHDT, CDR2 FYEKMQ (reference sequence).

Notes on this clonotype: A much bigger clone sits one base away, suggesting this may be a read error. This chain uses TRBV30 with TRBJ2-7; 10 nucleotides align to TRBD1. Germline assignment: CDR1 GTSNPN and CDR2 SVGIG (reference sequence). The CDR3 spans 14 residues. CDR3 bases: TGTGCCTGGAACCGGGACAGGGGTCCCTACGAGCAGGACTTC. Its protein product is CAWNRDRGPYEQDF.

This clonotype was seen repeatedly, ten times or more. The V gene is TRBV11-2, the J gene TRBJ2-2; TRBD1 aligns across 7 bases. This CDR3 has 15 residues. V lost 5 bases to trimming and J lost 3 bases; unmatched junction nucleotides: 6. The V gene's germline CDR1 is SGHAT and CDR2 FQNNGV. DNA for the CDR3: TGTGCCAGCAGCCGAATTGGGACAGACACCGGGGAGCTGTTTTTT. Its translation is CASSRIGTDTGELFF.

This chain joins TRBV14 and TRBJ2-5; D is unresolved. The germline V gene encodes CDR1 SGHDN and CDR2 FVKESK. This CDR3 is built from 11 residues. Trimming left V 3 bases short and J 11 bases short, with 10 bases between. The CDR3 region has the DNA TGTGCCAGCAGCCATGATGGTGGGCAGTACTTC. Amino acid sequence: CASSHDGGQYF.

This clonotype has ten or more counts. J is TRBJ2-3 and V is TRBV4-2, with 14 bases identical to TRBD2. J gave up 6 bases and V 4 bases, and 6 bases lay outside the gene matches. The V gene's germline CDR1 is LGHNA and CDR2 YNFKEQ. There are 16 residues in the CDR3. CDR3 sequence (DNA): TGTGCCAGCAGCCTGGGGACTAGCGGGGGAACGGATACGCAGTATTTT. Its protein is CASSLGTSGGTDTQYF.

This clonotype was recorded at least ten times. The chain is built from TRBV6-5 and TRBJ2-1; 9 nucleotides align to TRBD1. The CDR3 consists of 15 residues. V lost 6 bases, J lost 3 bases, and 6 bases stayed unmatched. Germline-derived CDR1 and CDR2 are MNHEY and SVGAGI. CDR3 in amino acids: CASRNTGGLYNEQFF. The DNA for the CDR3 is TGTGCCAGCAGGAATACAGGGGGCCTCTACAATGAGCAGTTCTTC.

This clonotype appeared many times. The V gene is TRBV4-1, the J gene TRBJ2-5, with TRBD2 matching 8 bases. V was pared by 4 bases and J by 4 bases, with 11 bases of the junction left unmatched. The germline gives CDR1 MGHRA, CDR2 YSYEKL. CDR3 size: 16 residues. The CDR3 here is CASSLGGAGAGETQYF. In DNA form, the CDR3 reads TGCGCCAGCAGCCTTGGGGGAGCGGGGGCAGGAGAGACCCAGTACTTC.

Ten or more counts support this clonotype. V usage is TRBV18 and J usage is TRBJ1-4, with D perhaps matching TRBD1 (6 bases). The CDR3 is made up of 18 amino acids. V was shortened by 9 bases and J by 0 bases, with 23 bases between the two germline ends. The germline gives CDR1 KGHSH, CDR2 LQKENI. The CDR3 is CARTRPGHLHATNEKLFF. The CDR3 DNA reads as TGTGCCAGGACCCGGCCGGGACACTTACACGCAACTAATGAAAAACTGTTTTTT.

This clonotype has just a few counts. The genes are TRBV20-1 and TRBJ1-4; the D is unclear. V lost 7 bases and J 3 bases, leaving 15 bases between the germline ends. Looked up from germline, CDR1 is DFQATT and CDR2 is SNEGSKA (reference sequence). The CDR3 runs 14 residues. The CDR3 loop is CSVLEGRANEKLFF. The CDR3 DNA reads TGCAGTGTCCTGGAAGGGAGGGCTAATGAAAAACTGTTTTTT.